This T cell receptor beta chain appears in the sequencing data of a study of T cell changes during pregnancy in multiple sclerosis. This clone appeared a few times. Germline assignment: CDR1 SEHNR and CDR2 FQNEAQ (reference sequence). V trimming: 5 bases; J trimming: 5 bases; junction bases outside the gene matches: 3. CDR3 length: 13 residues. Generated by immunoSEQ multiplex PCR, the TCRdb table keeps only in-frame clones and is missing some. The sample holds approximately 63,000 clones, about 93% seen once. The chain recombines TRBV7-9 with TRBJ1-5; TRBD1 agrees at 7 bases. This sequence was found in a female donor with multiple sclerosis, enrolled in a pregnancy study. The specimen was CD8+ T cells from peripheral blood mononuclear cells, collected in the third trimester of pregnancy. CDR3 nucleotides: TGTGCCAGCAGCGCCGACAGGGATCAGCCCCAGCATTTT. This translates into CASSADRDQPQHF.